This TCR beta chain is from a study of control samples from healthy donors and cancer patients. Sequencing used immunoSEQ multiplex PCR; TCRdb keeps in-frame clones, though not all of them. Seen here are about 95,000 clones, over 80% observed once, and the top ten hold around a fifth. Sequencing used blood. This TCR was sampled from a man aged 30 to 39 in good health.

CDR3: CASSDGQGRTEAFF. The CDR3 coding sequence is TGCGCCAGCAGCGACGGACAGGGAAGAACTGAAGCTTTCTTT. The chain recombines TRBV5-1 with TRBJ1-1, with 8 bases lining up with TRBD1. CDR1 SGHRS and CDR2 YFSETQ come from the germline V gene. The CDR3 totals 14 residues. Trimming took 4 bases from V and 5 from J; bases not matched to a gene: 7.